This T cell receptor (beta chain) was recorded in a study of graft-versus-host responses after intestinal transplantation (dated by TCRdb to about 2021). Some background on the complete study: The transplants that recipients received were multivisceral, liver-intestinal, or isolated intestinal. Every recipient was given anti-thymocyte globulin induction, then maintenance tacrolimus and steroids for about three years. A peak of at least 4% donor T cells among recipient peripheral blood mononuclear cells was the definition used for donor T cell macrochimerism. Samples from a few later patients were sequenced in-house on an Illumina MiSeq with MiXCR processing rather than by the commercial service. The cohort enrolled 20 to 30 intestinal transplant recipients including one retransplant, and a few patients lacking pretransplant specimens were excluded. After intestinal transplantation, graft-versus-host and host-versus-graft alloreactive T cell clones in the graft, circulation and bone marrow were tracked using bulk TCR-beta CDR3 sequencing. Alloreactive clones were identified by sequencing pre-transplant mixed lymphocyte reaction products and comparing them with unstimulated pre-transplant donor and recipient T cells.

The library was made by the immunoSEQ multiplex PCR assay. For most patients, genomic DNA was isolated with the Qiagen DNeasy Blood and Tissue Kit and shipped frozen to Adaptive Biotechnologies for TCR sequencing. High-throughput TCR-beta CDR3 sequencing of genomic DNA from most patients was performed by Adaptive Biotechnologies. On the authors' methods: Adaptive's ImmunoSEQ software supplied the TCR sequencing data for around 17 patients, while MiXCR and VDJtools were used to process a few other patients. To correct CD4 versus CD8 sorting errors, any sequence found in both subsets at a frequency ratio below 5:1 was removed. CDR3 nucleotide sequences shared between donor and recipient were removed because their origin could not be assigned. To be classed as alloreactive, a clone needed at least 2-fold expansion over unstimulated cells and a minimum CFSE-low frequency of 0.002% (template counts) or 0.001% (read counts). Clones detected in sequenced pre-transplant spleen, lymph node, or MLR CFSE-low populations of the donor or recipient were defined as mappable. The cumulative frequency of alloreactive clones was calculated as a percentage of all sequences, weighted by copy number. In its TCRdb copy, this immuneACCESS table keeps in-frame sequences only and misses some clones. Where compared with another copy, unresolved V genes explain less than half of these, and the others have no known cause. For V, J and clone size, that table is used; D and trimming come from the DNA. This sample comprises about 61,000 clones, approximately 94% of them detected only once. The ten largest clones represent approximately 0.4% of the sample.

The junction shows trimming of 5 bases on V and 4 bases on J, and the gene matches do not reach 6 bases of it. Sequences SNHLY (CDR1) and FYNNEI (CDR2) are obtained from the germline V gene. From the cysteine through the phenylalanine, the CDR3 covers 14 amino acids. The only DNA kept is the CDR3, 42 bases in frame from the first base. Points the paper makes about the study in general: In patients with donor T cell macrochimerism, the allografts had high GvH to HvG T cell clonal ratios. Early after transplant, peak levels of circulating GvH clones were found to be associated with declines in HvG clones. The conclusions were limited by the relatively low number and heterogeneity of the intestinal transplant patients. GvH clones turned up in recipient bone marrow, with some appearing earlier in ileal mucosa or blood, a pattern consistent with an intestinal mucosal origin.

With respect to this clone: The specificity of this receptor is unknown. Qualities for individual bases were not recorded, and no much larger clone is one base off.

The label giving this sample's time point can be read as: cells obtained before transplantation from donor or recipient. CD3+CD4+ and CD3+CD8+ populations were FACS-sorted from unstimulated pre-transplant donor and recipient cells taken from spleen or lymph nodes. This clonotype was obtained from a human donor who was the organ donor for an intestinal transplant. The sample here was unstimulated CD4+ T cells sorted from spleen or lymph node cells, taken before transplant. The rearranged segments are TRBV2 and TRBJ1-2, and TRBD1 aligns with 8 junction nucleotides. The CDR3 region reads CASSLGQGSYGYTF. The sequenced DNA: TGTGCCAGCAGTCTCGGACAGGGATCCTATGGCTACACCTTC.